This T cell receptor (beta chain) was retrieved from a study of blood T cell repertoires in COVID-19. Trimming took 6 bases from V and 7 from J; bases not matched to a gene: 11. From germline, CDR1 is SNHLY and CDR2 FYNNEI. The CDR3 has 15 amino acids. Some clones are missing from TCRdb's copy, which holds only in-frame ones; the method was immunoSEQ multiplex PCR. The table records fewer than 250,000 clones, around 86% of them present only once. The chain carries TRBV2 and TRBJ1-4, with 7 bases lining up with TRBD1. This receptor was identified in a man aged 30 to 39 in a cohort exposed to, infected with or recovered from COVID-19 (not recorded which). Source material: PBMCs or T cells enriched from blood (not recorded which). The CDR3, as DNA: TGTGCCAGCAGGGCCCTGGACAGGCGGGGTGAAAAACTGTTTTTT. It codes for CASRALDRRGEKLFF. The entire variable domain, with the rest obtained from reference TRBV2 and TRBJ1-4, is as follows: EPEVTQTPSHQVTQMGQEVILRCVPISNHLYFYWYRQILGQKVEFLVSFYNNEISEKSEIFDDQFSVERPDGSNFTLKIRSTKLEDSAMYFCASRALDRRGEKLFFGSGTQLSVL.